The clone carrying this T cell receptor (beta chain) was observed a handful of times. Germline CDR1 LGHDT, CDR2 YNNKEL (reference sequence). V was pared by 4 bases and J by 8 bases, with 11 bases between. CDR3 length equals 13 residues. Adults between about 18 and 95 years of age took part from fewer than 30 US areas. Cohorts were assigned according to the clinical history that participants reported. This sample was included in a study of blood T cell repertoires in COVID-19. Study in general: T cells, B-cell-depleted T cells, or PBMCs provided the cDNA or gDNA that served as material.

Only in-frame clones appear in the TCRdb table, and some are missing; sequencing was by immunoSEQ multiplex PCR. The sample consists of about 180,000 clones, 88% of them appearing once. This clonotype was sampled from a woman between 18 and 29 years old who had recovered from COVID-19. Material: PBMCs or T cells enriched from blood (not recorded which). The rearrangement joins TRBV3-1 (or the pseudogene TRBV3-2) to TRBJ1-4; D remains ambiguous. The CDR3 DNA reads TGTGCCAGCAGCCCGGGTGTAAAGGAAAAACTGTTTTTT. It is translated as CASSPGVKEKLFF.